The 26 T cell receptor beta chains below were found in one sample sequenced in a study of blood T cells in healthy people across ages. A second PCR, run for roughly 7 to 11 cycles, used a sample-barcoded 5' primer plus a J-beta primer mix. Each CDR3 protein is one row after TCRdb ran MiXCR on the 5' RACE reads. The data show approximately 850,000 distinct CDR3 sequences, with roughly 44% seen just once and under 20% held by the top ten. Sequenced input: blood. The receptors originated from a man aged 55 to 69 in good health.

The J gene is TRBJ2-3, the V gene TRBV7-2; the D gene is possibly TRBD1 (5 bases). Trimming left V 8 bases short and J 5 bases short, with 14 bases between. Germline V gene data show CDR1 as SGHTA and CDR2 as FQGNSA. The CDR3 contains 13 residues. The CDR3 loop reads CASGPTVGDTQYF. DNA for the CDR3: TGTGCCAGCGGCCCGACAGTCGGAGATACGCAGTATTTT.

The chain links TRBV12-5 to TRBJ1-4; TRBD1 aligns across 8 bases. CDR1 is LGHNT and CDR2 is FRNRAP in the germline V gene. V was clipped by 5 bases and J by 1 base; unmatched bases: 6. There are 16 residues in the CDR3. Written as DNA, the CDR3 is TGTGCTAGTGGTCCGGGACAGGTCTTAACTAATGAAAAACTGTTTTTT. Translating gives CASGPGQVLTNEKLFF.

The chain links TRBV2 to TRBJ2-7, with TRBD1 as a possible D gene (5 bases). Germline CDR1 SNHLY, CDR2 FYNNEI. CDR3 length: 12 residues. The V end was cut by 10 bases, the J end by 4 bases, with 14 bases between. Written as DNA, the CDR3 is TGTGCCACTAGACAGACTCTTTACGAGCAGTACTTC. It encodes CATRQTLYEQYF.

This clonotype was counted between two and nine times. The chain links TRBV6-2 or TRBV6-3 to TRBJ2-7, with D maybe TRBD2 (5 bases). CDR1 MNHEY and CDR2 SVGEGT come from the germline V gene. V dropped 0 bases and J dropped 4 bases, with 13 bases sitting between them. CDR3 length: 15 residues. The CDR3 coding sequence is TGTGCCAGCAGTTACTCGACTACAGATTTTTACGAGCAGTACTTC. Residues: CASSYSTTDFYEQYF.

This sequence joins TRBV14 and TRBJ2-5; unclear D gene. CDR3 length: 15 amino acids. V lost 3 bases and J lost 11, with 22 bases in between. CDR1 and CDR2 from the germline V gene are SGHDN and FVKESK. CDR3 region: CASSQTQFSYNEQYF. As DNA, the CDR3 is TGTGCCAGCAGCCAGACACAGTTCTCCTACAATGAGCAGTACTTC.

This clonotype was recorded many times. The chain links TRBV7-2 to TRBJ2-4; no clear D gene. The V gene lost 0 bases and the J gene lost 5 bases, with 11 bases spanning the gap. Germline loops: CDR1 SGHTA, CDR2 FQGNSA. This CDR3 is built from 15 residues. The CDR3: CASSLAPGFQNIQYF. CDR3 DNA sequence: TGTGCCAGCAGCTTAGCGCCGGGTTTTCAAAACATTCAGTACTTC. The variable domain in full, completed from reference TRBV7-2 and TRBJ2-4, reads GAGVSQSPSNKVTEKGKDVELRCDPISGHTALYWYRQSLGQGLEFLIYFQGNSAPDKSGLPSDRFSAERTGGSVSTLTIQRTQQEDSAVYLCASSLAPGFQNIQYFGAGTRLSVL.

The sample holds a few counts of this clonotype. CDR3 amino acids: CASSPSGGVDEQFF. The CDR3 DNA reads TGTGCCAGCAGCCCCTCTGGGGGGGTGGATGAGCAGTTCTTC. The chain is built from TRBV11-3 and TRBJ2-1; 7 positions match TRBD2. Germline V gene data show CDR1 as SGHNT and CDR2 as YENEEA. This CDR3 comprises 14 residues. The V gene end was trimmed by 5 bases and the J gene end by 8 bases; junction bases not matched to a gene: 9.

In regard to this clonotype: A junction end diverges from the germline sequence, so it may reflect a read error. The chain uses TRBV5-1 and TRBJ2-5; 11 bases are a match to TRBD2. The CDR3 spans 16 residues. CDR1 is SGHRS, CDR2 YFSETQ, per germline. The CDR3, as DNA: TGCGTCAGCAGCGCGAAGACTAGCGGGGATCAAGAGACCCAGTACTTC. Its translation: CVSSAKTSGDQETQYF.

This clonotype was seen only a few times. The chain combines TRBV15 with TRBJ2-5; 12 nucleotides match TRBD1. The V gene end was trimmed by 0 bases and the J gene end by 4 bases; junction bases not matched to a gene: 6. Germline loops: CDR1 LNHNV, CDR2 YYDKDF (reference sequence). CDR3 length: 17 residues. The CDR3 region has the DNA TGTGCCACCAGCAGAGATGGCGGGACAGGGGGCTTAGAGACCCAGTACTTC. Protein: CATSRDGGTGGLETQYF.

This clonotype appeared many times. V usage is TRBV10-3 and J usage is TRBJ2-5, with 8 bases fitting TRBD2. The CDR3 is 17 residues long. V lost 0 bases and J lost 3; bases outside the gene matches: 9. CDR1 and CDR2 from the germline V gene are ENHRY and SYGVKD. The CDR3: CAISESSPAGAKETQYF. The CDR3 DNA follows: TGTGCCATCAGTGAGTCTAGTCCAGCGGGGGCAAAAGAGACCCAGTACTTC.

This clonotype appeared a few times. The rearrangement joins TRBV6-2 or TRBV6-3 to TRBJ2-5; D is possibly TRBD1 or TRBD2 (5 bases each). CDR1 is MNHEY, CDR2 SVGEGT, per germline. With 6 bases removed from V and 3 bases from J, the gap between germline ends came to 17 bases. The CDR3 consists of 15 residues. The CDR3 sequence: CASRPNRDQKETQYF. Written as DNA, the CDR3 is TGTGCCAGCAGGCCCAACCGGGACCAAAAAGAGACCCAGTACTTC.

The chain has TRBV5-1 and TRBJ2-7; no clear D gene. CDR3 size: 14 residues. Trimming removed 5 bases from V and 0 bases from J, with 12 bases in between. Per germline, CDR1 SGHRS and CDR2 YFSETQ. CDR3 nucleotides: TGCGCCAGCAGAAGAGGCTTCCCCTCCTACGAGCAGTACTTC. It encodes CASRRGFPSYEQYF.

CDR3: CSVVVGRGRETQYF. CDR3 coding DNA: TGCAGCGTTGTAGTCGGACGGGGCAGGGAGACCCAGTACTTC. The chain carries TRBV29-1 and TRBJ2-5, with D perhaps assigned TRBD1 or TRBD2 (5 bases each). The V and J ends lost 4 bases and 5 bases respectively, with 17 bases between them. CDR1 and CDR2 from the germline V gene are SQVTM and ANQGSEA. The CDR3 loop spans 14 amino acids.

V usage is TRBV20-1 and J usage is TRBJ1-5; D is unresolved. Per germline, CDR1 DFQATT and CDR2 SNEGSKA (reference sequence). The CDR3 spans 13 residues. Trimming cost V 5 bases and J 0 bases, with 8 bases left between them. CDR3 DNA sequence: TGCAGTGCTGGGTTGGGTAGCAATCAGCCCCAGCATTTT. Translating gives CSAGLGSNQPQHF.

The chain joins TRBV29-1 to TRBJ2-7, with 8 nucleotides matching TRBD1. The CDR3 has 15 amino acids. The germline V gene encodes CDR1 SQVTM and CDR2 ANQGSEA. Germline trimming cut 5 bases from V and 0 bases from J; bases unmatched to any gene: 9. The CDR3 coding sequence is TGCAGCGTTACACAGGGGGTGGCGAGCTCCTACGAGCAGTACTTC. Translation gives CSVTQGVASSYEQYF.

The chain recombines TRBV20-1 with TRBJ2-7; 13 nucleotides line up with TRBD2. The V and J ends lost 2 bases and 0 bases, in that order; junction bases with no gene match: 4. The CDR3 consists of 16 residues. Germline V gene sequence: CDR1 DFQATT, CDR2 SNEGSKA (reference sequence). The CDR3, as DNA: TGCAGTGCTAGATCGGGACTAGCGGGGACCTCCTACGAGCAGTACTTC. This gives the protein CSARSGLAGTSYEQYF.

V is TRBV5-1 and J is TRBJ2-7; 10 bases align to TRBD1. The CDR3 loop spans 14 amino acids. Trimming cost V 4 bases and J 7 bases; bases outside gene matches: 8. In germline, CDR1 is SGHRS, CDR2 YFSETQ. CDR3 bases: TGCGCCAGCAGCCCGAGGGGACAGGGGAATGAGCAGTACTTC. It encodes CASSPRGQGNEQYF.

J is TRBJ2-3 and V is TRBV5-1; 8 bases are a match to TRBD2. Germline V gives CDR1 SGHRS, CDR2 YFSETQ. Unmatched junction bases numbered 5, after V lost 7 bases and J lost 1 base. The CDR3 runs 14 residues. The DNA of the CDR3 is TGCGCCAGCCGCATGACTAGCGGCACAGATACGCAGTATTTT. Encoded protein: CASRMTSGTDTQYF.

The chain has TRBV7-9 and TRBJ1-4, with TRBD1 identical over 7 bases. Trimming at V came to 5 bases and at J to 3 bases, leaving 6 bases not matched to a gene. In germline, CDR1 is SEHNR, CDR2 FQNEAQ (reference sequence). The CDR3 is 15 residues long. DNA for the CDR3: TGTGCCAGCAGCGGAATCGGGACAGCTAATGAAAAACTGTTTTTT. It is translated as CASSGIGTANEKLFF.

CDR3 DNA: TGCAGTGCTAGTGGGGGGAGGGACTATGTGGAGGAGCAGTTCTTC. Its protein product is CSASGGRDYVEEQFF. The chain combines TRBV20-1 with TRBJ2-1, with 7 positions matching TRBD2. Germline V lookup: CDR1 DFQATT, CDR2 SNEGSKA (reference sequence). This CDR3 contains 15 residues. The V gene end was trimmed by 3 bases and the J gene end by 10 bases; junction bases not matched to a gene: 15.

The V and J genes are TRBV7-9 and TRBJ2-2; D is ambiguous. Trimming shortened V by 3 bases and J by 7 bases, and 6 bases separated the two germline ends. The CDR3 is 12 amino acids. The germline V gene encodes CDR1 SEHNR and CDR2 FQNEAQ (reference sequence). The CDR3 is CASSFGGGELFF. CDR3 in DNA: TGTGCCAGCAGCTTCGGCGGCGGGGAGCTGTTTTTT.

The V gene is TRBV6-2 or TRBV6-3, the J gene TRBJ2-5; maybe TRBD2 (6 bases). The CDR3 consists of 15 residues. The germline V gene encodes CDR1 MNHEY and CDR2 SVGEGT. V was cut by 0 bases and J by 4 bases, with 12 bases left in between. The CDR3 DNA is TGTGCCAGCAGTTACTCAGCGGGTTGGGGAGAGACCCAGTACTTC. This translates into CASSYSAGWGETQYF.

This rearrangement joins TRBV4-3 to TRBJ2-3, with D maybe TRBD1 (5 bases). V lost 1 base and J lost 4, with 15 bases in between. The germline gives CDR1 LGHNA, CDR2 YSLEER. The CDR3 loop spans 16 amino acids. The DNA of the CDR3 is TGCGCCAGCAGCCAAGGAATAGGGGCTCGGGCAGATACGCAGTATTTT. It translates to CASSQGIGARADTQYF.

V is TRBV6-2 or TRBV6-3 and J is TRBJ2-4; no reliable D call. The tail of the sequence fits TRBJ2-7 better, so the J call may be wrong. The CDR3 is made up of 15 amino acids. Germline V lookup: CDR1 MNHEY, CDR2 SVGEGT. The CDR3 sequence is CASSYSLPETYEQYF. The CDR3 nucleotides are TGTGCCAGCAGTTATTCGCTACCCGAAACCTACGAGCAGTACTTC.

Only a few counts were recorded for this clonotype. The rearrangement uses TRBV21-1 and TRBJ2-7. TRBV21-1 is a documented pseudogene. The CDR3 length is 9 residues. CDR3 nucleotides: TGTGCCAGCATCCCCGAGCAGTACTTC. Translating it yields CASIPEQYF.

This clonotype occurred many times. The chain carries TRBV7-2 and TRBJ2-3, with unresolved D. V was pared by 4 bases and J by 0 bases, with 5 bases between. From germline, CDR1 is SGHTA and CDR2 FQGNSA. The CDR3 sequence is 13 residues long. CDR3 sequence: CASSSYSTDTQYF. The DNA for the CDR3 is TGTGCCAGCAGCTCCTACAGCACAGATACGCAGTATTTT.